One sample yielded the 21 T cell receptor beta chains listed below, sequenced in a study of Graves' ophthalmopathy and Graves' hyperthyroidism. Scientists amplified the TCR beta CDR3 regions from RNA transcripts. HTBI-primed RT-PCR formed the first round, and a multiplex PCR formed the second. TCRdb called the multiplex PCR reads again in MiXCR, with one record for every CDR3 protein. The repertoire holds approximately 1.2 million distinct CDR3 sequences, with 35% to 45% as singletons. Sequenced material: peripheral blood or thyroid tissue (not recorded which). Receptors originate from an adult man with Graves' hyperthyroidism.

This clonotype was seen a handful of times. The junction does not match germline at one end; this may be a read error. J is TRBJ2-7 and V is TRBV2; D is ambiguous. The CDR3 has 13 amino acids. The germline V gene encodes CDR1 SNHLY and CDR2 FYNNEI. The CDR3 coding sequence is TGTGCCAGCAGTGACAGGAATCCATACGGGCAGTACTTC. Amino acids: CASSDRNPYGQYF.

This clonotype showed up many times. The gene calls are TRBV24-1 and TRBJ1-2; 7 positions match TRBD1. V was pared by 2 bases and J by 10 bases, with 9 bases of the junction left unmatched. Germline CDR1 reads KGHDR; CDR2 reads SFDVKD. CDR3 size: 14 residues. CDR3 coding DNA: TGTGCCACCAGTGATTCGATAACAGGGGCCCACTACACCTTC. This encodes CATSDSITGAHYTF.

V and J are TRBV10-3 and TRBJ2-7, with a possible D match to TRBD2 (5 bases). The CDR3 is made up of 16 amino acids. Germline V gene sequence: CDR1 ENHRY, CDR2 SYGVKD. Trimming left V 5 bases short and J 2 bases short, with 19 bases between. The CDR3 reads CAISSRGSGNTYEQYF. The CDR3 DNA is TGTGCCATCAGTTCTCGGGGATCTGGAAACACCTACGAGCAGTACTTC.

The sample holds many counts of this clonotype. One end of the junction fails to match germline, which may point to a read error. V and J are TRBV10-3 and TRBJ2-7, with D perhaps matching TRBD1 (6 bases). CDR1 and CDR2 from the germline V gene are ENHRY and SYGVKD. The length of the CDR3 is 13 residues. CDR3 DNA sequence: TGTGCCATCAAGGGACAAGGGGATTACGTGCAGTACTTC. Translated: CAIKGQGDYVQYF.

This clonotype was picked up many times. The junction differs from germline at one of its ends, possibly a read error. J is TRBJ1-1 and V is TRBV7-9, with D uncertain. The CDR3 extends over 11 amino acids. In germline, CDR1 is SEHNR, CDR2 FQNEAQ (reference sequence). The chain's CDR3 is CASSSAVEKVF. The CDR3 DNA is TGTGCCAGCAGCTCGGCCGTCGAGAAGGTCTTT.

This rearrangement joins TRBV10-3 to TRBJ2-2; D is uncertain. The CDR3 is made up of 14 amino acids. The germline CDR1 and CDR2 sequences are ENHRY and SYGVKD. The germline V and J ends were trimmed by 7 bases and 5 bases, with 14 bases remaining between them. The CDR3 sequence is CAITPGVATGELFF. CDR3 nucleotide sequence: TGTGCCATCACCCCTGGGGTTGCGACCGGGGAGCTGTTTTTT.

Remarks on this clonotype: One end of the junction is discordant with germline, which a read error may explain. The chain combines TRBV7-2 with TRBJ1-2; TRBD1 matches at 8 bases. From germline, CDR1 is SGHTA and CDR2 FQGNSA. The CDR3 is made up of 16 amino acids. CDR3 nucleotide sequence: TGCGCCAGCAGCCCAATGGGCGGCGGACAGGGCTATGGCTACACCTTC. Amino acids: CASSPMGGGQGYGYTF.

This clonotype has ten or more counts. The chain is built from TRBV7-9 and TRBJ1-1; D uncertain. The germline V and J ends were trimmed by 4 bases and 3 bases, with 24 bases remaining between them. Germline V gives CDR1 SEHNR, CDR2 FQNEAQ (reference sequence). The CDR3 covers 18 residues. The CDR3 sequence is CASSSPFLGPSLDTEAFF. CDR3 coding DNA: TGTGCCAGCAGCTCCCCATTCCTAGGTCCCTCTCTTGACACTGAAGCTTTCTTT.

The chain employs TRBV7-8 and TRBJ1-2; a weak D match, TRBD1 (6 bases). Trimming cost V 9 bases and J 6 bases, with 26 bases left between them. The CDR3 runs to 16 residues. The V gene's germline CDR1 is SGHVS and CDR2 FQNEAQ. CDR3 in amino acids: CASSADRGRGTDGYTF. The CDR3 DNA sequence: TGTGCCAGTAGCGCAGACCGGGGCAGGGGAACGGATGGCTACACCTTC. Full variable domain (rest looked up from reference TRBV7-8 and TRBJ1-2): GAGVSQSPRYKVAKRGQDVALRCDPISGHVSLFWYQQALGQGPEFLTYFQNEAQLDKSGLPSDRFFAERPEGSVSTLKIQRTQQEDSAVYLCASSADRGRGTDGYTFGSGTRLTVV.

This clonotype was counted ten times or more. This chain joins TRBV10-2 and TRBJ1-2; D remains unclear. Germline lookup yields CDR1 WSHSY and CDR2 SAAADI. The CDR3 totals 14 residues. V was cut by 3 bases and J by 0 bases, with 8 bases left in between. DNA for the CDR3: TGCGCCAGCAGTGACAGCCTAACTAACTATGGCTACACCTTC. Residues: CASSDSLTNYGYTF.

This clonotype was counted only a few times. The CDR3, as DNA: TGTGCCAGCAGAAAAGCCGGGACTAGTTCCTACGAGCAGTACTTC. This gives the protein CASRKAGTSSYEQYF. The chain uses TRBV6-2 or TRBV6-3 and TRBJ2-7, with 8 bases identical to TRBD2. The germline V gene encodes CDR1 MNHEY and CDR2 SVGEGT. CDR3 length: 15 residues. Trimming removed 6 bases from V and 1 base from J; junction bases left unmatched: 8.

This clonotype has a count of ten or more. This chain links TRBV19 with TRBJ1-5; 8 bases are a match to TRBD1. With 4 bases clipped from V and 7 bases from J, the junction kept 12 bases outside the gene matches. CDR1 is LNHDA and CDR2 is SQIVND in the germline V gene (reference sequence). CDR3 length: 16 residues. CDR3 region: CASSNLDRDVGQPQHF. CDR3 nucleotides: TGTGCCAGTAGTAATCTGGACAGGGACGTTGGGCAGCCCCAGCATTTT.

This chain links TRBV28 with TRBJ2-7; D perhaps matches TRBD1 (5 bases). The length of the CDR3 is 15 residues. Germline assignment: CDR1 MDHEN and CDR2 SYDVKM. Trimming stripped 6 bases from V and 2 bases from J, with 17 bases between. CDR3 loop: CASRAAAGKTYEQYF. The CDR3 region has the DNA TGTGCCAGCAGGGCGGCGGCAGGGAAGACCTACGAGCAGTACTTC.

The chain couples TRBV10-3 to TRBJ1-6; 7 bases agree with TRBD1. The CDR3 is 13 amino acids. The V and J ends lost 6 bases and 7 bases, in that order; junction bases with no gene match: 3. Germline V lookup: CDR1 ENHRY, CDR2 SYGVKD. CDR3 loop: CAIRGQPNSPLHF. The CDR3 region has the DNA TGTGCCATCAGGGGACAGCCCAATTCACCCCTCCACTTT.

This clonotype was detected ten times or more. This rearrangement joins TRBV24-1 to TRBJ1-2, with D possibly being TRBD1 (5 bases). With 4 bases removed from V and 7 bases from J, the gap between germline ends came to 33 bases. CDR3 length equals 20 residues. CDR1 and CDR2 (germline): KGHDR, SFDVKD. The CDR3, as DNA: TGTGCCACCAGTGACACAAGAGAGGGGACGTGGGTCTCGACTCGGGCTGGCTACACCTTC. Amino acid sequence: CATSDTREGTWVSTRAGYTF.

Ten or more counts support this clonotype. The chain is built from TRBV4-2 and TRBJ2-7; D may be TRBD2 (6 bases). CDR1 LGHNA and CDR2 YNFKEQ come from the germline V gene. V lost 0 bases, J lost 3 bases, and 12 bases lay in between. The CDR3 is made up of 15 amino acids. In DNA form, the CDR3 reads TGTGCCAGCAGCCAAGAAGGCGGGAACTTCTACGAGCAGTACTTC. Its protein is CASSQEGGNFYEQYF.

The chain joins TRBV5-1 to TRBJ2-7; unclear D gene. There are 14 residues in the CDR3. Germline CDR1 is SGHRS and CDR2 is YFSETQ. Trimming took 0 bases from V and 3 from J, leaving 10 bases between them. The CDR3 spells CASSLDDGSYEQYF. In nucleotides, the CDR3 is TGCGCCAGCAGCTTGGATGATGGCAGCTACGAGCAGTACTTC.

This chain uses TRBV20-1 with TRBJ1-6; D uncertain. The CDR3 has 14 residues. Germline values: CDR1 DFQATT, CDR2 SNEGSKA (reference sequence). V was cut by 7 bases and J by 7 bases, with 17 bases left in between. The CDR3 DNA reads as TGCAGTGTCAGAGATCCATACGGAAATTCACCCCTCCACTTT. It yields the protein CSVRDPYGNSPLHF.

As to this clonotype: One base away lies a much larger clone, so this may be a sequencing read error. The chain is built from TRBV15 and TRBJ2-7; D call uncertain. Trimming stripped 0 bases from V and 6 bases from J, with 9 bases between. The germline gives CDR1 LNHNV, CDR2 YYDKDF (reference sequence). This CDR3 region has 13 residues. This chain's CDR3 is CATSRDMSCEQYF. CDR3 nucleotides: TGTGCCACCAGCAGAGATATGAGCTGCGAGCAGTACTTC.

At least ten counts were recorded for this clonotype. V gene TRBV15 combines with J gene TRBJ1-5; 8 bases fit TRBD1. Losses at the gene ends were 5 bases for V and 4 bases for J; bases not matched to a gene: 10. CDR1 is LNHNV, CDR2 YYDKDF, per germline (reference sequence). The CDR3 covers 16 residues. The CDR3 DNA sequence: TGTGCCACCAGCTCCCGACAGGGGCGTCGGAATCAGCCCCAGCATTTT. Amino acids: CATSSRQGRRNQPQHF.

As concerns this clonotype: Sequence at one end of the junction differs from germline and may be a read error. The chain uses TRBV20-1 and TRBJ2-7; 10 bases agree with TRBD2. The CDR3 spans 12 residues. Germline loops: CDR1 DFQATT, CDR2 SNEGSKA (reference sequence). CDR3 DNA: TGCAGTTCTAGCGGGAGTGTCTACGAGCAGTACTTC. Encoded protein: CSSSGSVYEQYF.